What follows describes a single TCR beta chain. Data came from immunoSEQ multiplex PCR; TCRdb stores just in-frame clones and leaves some out. The profile shows hundreds of thousands of clones, around three quarters of them singletons. V was cut by 4 bases and J by 1 base, with 25 bases left in between. Germline V lookup: CDR1 MDHEN, CDR2 SYDVKM. This CDR3 is built from 19 residues. These data are taken from a study of shared T cell receptors in the human thymus. A further study also used this sample, focusing on human thymus T cells. That source notes: V and J genes seemed to be used with bias in thymic and blood repertoires. The related literature has documented a marked overlap of thymic repertoires among unrelated individuals.

The V call is TRBV28, the J call TRBJ1-1; perhaps TRBD1 as D (6 bases). Sequenced sample: thymocytes. The TCR originated in a boy under two years old with a congenital heart defect. The CDR3 coding sequence is TGTGCCAGCAGTTCAGACTTAGAACCGAAACAGGGTACGAACACTGAAGCTTTCTTT. As protein: CASSSDLEPKQGTNTEAFF.